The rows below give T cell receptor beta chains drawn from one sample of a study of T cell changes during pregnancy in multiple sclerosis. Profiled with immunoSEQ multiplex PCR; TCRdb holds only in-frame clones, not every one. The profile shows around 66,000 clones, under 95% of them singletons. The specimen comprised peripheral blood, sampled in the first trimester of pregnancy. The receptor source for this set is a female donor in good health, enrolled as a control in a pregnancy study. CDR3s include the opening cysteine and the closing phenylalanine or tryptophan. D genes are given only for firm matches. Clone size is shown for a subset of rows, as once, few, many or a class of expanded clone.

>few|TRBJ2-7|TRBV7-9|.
CASIPRGATPYEQYF
TGTGCCAGCATCCCCCGGGGGGCGACCCCCTACGAGCAGTACTTC
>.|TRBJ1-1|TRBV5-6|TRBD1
CASSLVGTGLGTEAFF
TGTGCCAGCAGCTTGGTAGGGACAGGGCTCGGGACTGAAGCTTTCTTT
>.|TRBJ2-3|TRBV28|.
CASSLRTDTQYF
TGTGCCAGCAGTTTGAGGACAGATACGCAGTATTTT
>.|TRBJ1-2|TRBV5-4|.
CASSLEEKRLSGYTF
TGTGCCAGCAGCTTGGAGGAGAAGCGGTTGAGTGGCTACACCTTC
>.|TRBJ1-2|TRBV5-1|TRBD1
CASSWGDRGDGYTF
TGCGCCAGCAGCTGGGGGGACAGGGGTGATGGCTACACCTTC
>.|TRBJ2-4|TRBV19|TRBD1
CASSPHTDRAVGIQYF
TGTGCCAGTAGTCCACATACCGACAGGGCAGTAGGCATTCAGTACTTC
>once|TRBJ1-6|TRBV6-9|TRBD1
CASSYYILGQYNSPLHF
TGTGCCAGCAGTTATTACATCTTGGGACAGTATAATTCACCCCTCCACTTT
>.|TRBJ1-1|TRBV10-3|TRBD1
CAIRATGGNTEAFF
TGTGCCATCAGGGCGACAGGGGGGAACACTGAAGCTTTCTTT
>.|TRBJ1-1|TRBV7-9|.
CASSSDGRGTEAFF
TGTGCCAGCAGCTCTGATGGAAGGGGGACTGAAGCTTTCTTT
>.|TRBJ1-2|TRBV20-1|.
CSALGQGYTF
TGCAGTGCCCTGGGGCAGGGCTACACCTTC
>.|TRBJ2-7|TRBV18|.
CASSPPAAYEQYF
TGTGCCAGCTCACCACCGGCAGCCTACGAGCAGTACTTC
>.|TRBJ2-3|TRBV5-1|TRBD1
CASRGQGATDTQYF
TGCGCCAGCAGGGGACAGGGGGCCACAGATACGCAGTATTTT
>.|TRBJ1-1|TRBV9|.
CASSPRQSATEAFF
TGTGCCAGCAGTCCTCGACAGTCAGCCACTGAAGCTTTCTTT
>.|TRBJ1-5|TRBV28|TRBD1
CASSWTGRSDQPQHF
TGTGCCAGCAGTTGGACAGGGCGGTCTGATCAGCCCCAGCATTTT
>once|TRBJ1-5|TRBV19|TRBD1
CASSLKIWTGSNQPQHF
TGTGCCAGTAGTCTTAAAATCTGGACAGGGTCCAATCAGCCCCAGCATTTT
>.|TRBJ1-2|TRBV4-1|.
CASSQPGGDGYTF
TGCGCCAGCAGCCAACCGGGAGGGGATGGCTACACCTTC